Described below is a single T cell receptor (beta chain) sequence and its context. Its cognate antigen is unknown. This entry belongs to a study of blood T cells in healthy people across ages. Study results and limitations: Using unsorted PBMCs precluded a conclusive naive versus antigen-experienced comparison. Roughly linear age-related decline in beta diversity appeared, significant by age 40.

This CDR3 region has 14 residues. CDR1 and CDR2 (germline): LGHDT, YNNKEL (reference sequence). It was with a sample-barcoded 5' primer and a J-beta primer mix that a second PCR of roughly 6 to 12 cycles was run. A template-switch adaptor that had 12 random nucleotides put a tag on each cDNA molecule. From the 5' RACE reads, TCRdb called clonotypes with MiXCR, one entry per CDR3 protein. The sample contains about 720,000 distinct CDR3 sequences, approximately 21% of which appear only once. The rearrangement uses TRBV3-1 and TRBJ2-5; D gene ambiguous. The J call is uncertain, as TRBJ2-7 better fits the DNA end. This sequence originates from a man aged 65 to 85 in good health. The material sequenced was blood. The CDR3 loop reads CASSQVLTSYEQYV. The CDR3 DNA reads as TGTGCCAGCAGCCAAGTACTAACAAGCTACGAGCAGTACGTC.